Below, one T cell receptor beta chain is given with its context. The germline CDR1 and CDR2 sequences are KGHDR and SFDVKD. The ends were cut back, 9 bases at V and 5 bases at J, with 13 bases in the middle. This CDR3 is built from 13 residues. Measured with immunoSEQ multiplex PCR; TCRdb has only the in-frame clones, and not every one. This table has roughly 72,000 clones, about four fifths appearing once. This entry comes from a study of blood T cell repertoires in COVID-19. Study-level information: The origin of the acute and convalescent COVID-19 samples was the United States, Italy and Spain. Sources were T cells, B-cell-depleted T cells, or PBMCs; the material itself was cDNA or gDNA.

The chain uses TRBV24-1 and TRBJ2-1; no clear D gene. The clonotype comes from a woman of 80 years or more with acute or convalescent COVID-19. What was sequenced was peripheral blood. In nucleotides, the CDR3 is TGTGCCACCCTCGGAGACTTGGACAATGAGCAGTTCTTC. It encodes CATLGDLDNEQFF.